Only a few counts were recorded for the clone carrying this T cell receptor (gamma chain). Antigen: not known. The template was reverse-transcribed extracted RNA. Pooled V-gene forward primers with one constant-region reverse primer generated the CDR3 amplicons by multiplex PCR. TCRdb re-processed the multiplex PCR reads using CATT. There are about 27,000 gamma-chain clones in the sample; around 18% occur only once, and 1.8% lies in the top ten. This specimen belongs to a study of Vδ1+ human thymocytes. Whole-study results and caveats: Highly polyclonal TRG and TRD repertoires with Gaussian CDR3 length distributions appeared in thymus.

CDR1 is EGSNGY and CDR2 is YDSYNSKV in the germline V gene. Trimming cost V 5 bases and J 3 bases; bases outside gene matches: 7. The CDR3 runs 13 residues. The rearrangement joins TRGV2 to TRGJ1 or TRGJ2. The sequence was obtained from a boy in the first two years of life who had congenital heart surgery. The sequenced sample consisted of Vdelta1+ gamma-delta thymocytes from the thymus. The subset: FACS-sorted CD3+ TCRalphabeta- TCRVdelta1+ TCRVdelta2- thymocytes. The CDR3 loop is CATWGVAYYKKLF. For the CDR3, the DNA is TGTGCCACCTGGGGGGTGGCTTATTATAAGAAACTCTTT.